This T cell receptor (beta chain) was sequenced for a study of shared clonotypes between healthy human individuals. CD45RO-negative, CCR7-positively selected cells formed the naive CD8 fraction, excluding terminally differentiated effector memory CD45RA+ cells. CDR1 MNHEY and CDR2 SMNVEV come from the germline V gene (reference sequence). V lost 0 bases, J lost 2 bases, and 10 bases lay in between. The CDR3 consists of 15 residues. The method was immunoSEQ multiplex PCR; TCRdb's version includes in-frame clones alone and lacks a portion of them. The sample consists of roughly 810,000 clones, 90% to 98% of them appearing once.

This rearrangement joins TRBV27 to TRBJ1-1; no clear D gene. The clonotype was recovered from a man aged 25 to 40 in good health. Sequences were obtained from naive CD8+ T cells sorted from blood. The CDR3 coding sequence is TGTGCCAGCAGTTTATCGAAGGGCATAAACACTGAAGCTTTCTTT. Translating it yields CASSLSKGINTEAFF.